The T cell receptor beta chain described here comes from a study of post-analysis software for immune sequencing data. The authors incorporated unique molecular identifiers into the TCR beta cDNA libraries. TCRdb analysed the PCR reads with MiXCR anew, one entry per CDR3 protein. In the table there are about 820,000 distinct CDR3 sequences, under 70% of which are singletons. In regard to this clonotype: Its cognate antigen is unknown. A read error may produce the germline difference seen at one junction end.

General observations from the study: Multiple sclerosis patients showed significantly lower normalized Chao1 diversity than controls did. Controls showed lower frequencies than patients for roughly 5 TRBV segments, and TRBV5-6, TRBV5-1 and TRBV20-1 were among these.

The CDR3 is 14 residues long. Germline CDR1 reads PRHDT; CDR2 reads FYEKMQ (reference sequence). This chain connects TRBV13 to TRBJ2-4; tentatively, D is TRBD2 (6 bases). The sequenced material came from blood. This receptor was identified in a girl aged 10 to 17 with multiple sclerosis. DNA of the CDR3: TGTGCCAGCAGCTTAGGGGAGGGGATTTACGAGCAGTGCTTC. Translation gives CASSLGEGIYEQCF. Based on the CDR3 plus reference TRBV13 and TRBJ2-4, the full variable domain is AAGVIQSPRHLIKEKRETATLKCYPIPRHDTVYWYQQGPGQDPQFLISFYEKMQSDKGSIPDRFSAQQFSDYHSELNMSSLELGDSALYFCASSLGEGIYEQCFGAGTRLSVL.